This is a list of T cell receptor beta chains from one sample in a study of T cell responses to AZD1222 COVID-19 vaccine. Libraries were prepared by immunoSEQ multiplex PCR; TCRdb keeps only in-frame clonotypes and omits some of them. The sample shows more than 100,000 clones, around 86% of them seen only once. This specimen was peripheral blood, taken on day 0 of AZD1222 vaccination. Receptor source: an adult in good health. Both conserved end residues are part of each CDR3. Each record gives: V gene, CDR3 length, D gene, J gene, CDR3 protein. The D gene is left open where the match is weak.

>TRBV5-1|16|.|TRBJ2-5
CASSPNSLGMGETQYF
>TRBV12-3/TRBV12-4|12|.|TRBJ1-3
CASSLSGNTIYF
>TRBV24-1|13|.|TRBJ2-1
CATSDYQGNEQFF
>TRBV9|16|TRBD2|TRBJ2-1
CASSGPPGRALGEQFF
>TRBV6-5|14|.|TRBJ2-1
CASSYSQEYNEQFF
>TRBV6-5|16|TRBD1|TRBJ2-1
CASSYSVTGLDNEQFF
>TRBV7-8|18|TRBD2|TRBJ2-1
CASSLARRGGSWRNEQFF
>TRBV19|19|TRBD2|TRBJ2-2
CASSYGGLSGRANTGELFF
>TRBV5-1|13|TRBD1|TRBJ2-7
CASSFATGDEQYF
>TRBV7-2|15|.|TRBJ2-1
CASSPQPGSYNEQFF
>TRBV3-1/TRBV3-2|16|TRBD2|TRBJ2-7
CASSPWTSGASYEQYF
>TRBV7-2|16|TRBD1|TRBJ2-1
CASSLKGGTGINEQFF
>TRBV2|13|.|TRBJ1-1
CASSDGLNTEAFF
>TRBV5-5|15|TRBD2|TRBJ2-3
CASSLEAGDSDTQYF
>TRBV7-2|15|.|TRBJ2-7
CASSQTDWGPYEQYF
>TRBV3-1/TRBV3-2|13|.|TRBJ2-7
CASSPTSFYEQYF
>TRBV6-5|12|.|TRBJ2-3
CASSRQRDTQYF
>TRBV11-3|15|TRBD2|TRBJ2-2
CASSLGLAATGELFF
>TRBV7-9|11|.|TRBJ2-3
CASRGADTQYF
>TRBV7-6|16|TRBD2|TRBJ2-1
CASSVSGESSYNEQFF
>TRBV7-2|11|TRBD1|TRBJ1-1
CASSNDRGAFF
>TRBV7-9|15|.|TRBJ1-4
CASRPPGRAAEKLFF
>TRBV28|14|TRBD1|TRBJ2-7
CASSVYRGFYEQYF
>TRBV5-1|14|TRBD2|TRBJ2-7
CATSPSGISYEQYF
>TRBV5-6|16|TRBD1|TRBJ1-2
CASSLGTGGRLWGYTF
>TRBV30|12|.|TRBJ1-2
CACLTLNYGYTF
>TRBV5-1|14|.|TRBJ2-2
CASSLVVGPGELFF